This T cell receptor (beta chain) was identified in a study of patients and donors after allogeneic stem cell transplantation. One entry per CDR3 protein results from TCRdb running MiXCR on the RT-PCR reads. In the table there are 200,000 to 250,000 distinct CDR3 sequences, roughly 13% of which are singletons. Germline-derived CDR1 and CDR2 are MNHNS and SASEGT. The CDR3 extends over 16 amino acids. The V and J ends lost 1 base and 0 bases respectively, with 12 bases between them. This clonotype was seen a single time. The receptor comes from a human donor who was either an allogeneic HSCT recipient or a stem cell or donor lymphocyte infusion donor (not recorded which). It is not recorded whose cells these are; they may come from a transplant donor. The chain joins TRBV6-1 to TRBJ1-1, with D hard to call. Sequencing input: blood, either unsorted or a sorted T cell fraction (not recorded which). This CDR3 is CASSEDAGYMNTEAFF. DNA of the CDR3: TGTGCCAGCAGTGAAGATGCGGGATACATGAACACTGAAGCTTTCTTT.